This TCR beta chain was observed in a study of neurological immune-mediated disorders. TCRdb re-called the 5' RACE reads through MiXCR, storing one row per CDR3 protein. The table has roughly 61,000 distinct CDR3 sequences, under 30% seen once. Trimming took 9 bases from V and 1 from J, leaving 12 bases between them. The length of the CDR3 is 14 residues. Germline CDR1 reads SGHVS; CDR2 reads FQNEAQ. This clonotype was seen many times. Noted time point: technical triplicate 2. This clonotype was sampled from a man in his fifties or sixties with HTLV-1-associated myelopathy (HAM/TSP). J is TRBJ2-2 and V is TRBV7-8; D gene unclear. The sample taken for sequencing was PBMCs. CDR3 region: CASTRTGNTGELFF. In nucleotides, the CDR3 is TGTGCCAGTACTCGGACGGGGAACACCGGGGAGCTGTTTTTT. Together with reference TRBV7-8 and TRBJ2-2, the CDR3 gives the full variable domain: GAGVSQSPRYKVAKRGQDVALRCDPISGHVSLFWYQQALGQGPEFLTYFQNEAQLDKSGLPSDRFFAERPEGSVSTLKIQRTQQEDSAVYLCASTRTGNTGELFFGEGSRLTVL.